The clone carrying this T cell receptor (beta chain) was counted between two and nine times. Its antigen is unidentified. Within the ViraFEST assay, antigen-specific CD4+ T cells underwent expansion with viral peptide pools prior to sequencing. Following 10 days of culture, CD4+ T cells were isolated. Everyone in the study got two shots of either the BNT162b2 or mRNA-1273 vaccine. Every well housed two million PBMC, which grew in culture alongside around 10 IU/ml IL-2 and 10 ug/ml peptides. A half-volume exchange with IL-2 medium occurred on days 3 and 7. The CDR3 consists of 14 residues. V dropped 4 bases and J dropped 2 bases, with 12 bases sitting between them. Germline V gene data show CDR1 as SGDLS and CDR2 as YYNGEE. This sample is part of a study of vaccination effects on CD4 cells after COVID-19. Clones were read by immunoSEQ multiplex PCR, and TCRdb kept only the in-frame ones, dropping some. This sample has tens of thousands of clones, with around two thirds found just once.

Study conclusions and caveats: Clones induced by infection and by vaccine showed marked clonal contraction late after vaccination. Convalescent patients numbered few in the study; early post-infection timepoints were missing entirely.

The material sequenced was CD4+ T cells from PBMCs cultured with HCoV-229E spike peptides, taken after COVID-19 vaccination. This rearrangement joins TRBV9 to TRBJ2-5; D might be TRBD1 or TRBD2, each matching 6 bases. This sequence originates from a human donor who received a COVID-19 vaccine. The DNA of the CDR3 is TGTGCCAGCAGCAAAGGGGGGAAACAAGAGACCCAGTACTTC. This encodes CASSKGGKQETQYF.